This entry is about one TCR beta chain. As yet, its antigen is unknown. This entry comes from a study of graft-versus-host responses after intestinal transplantation. Assay: immunoSEQ multiplex PCR; the TCRdb copy retains only in-frame clones and omits some. The repertoire has 30,000 to 40,000 clones, around 83% of them found once; the top ten carry 3.5%. Study results and caveats: Declines in HvG clones occurring early post-transplant were associated with peak circulating GvH clone levels.

The V end was cut by 5 bases, the J end by 2 bases, with 13 bases between. The CDR3 is made up of 15 amino acids. The germline V gene encodes CDR1 SGHTA and CDR2 FQGTGA. This clonotype was obtained from a human patient who received an intestinal transplant, so some T cells may come from the graft donor. Specimen: PBMCs, collected roughly 34 months after transplant. V and J are TRBV7-3 and TRBJ2-1; maybe TRBD1 (5 bases). CDR3 sequence (DNA): TGTGCCAGCAGCCGTGACAGTGCCGCCTACAATGAGCAGTTCTTC. It is translated as CASSRDSAAYNEQFF.